This T cell receptor (beta chain) was captured by sequencing in a study of beta chain features in type 1 diabetes. Study-wide findings and caveats: For Type 1 diabetes patients, all four CD4+ subsets carried TCRB CDR3s that were moderately but significantly shorter.

Per germline, CDR1 SGHDN and CDR2 FVKESK. V shed 7 bases, J shed 4 bases, and the junction held 13 bases outside the gene matches. The CDR3 runs to 17 residues. Every bit of the isolated RNA underwent reverse transcription, so sequencing read expressed TCRB transcripts. TCRdb keeps only in-frame clones here, not all; method: immunoSEQ multiplex PCR. Among hundreds of thousands of clones listed, around 15% were seen once. In regard to this clone: As yet, its antigen is unknown.

The purity of all sorted populations exceeded 98%. The sequenced sample was naive CD4+ T cells from blood. The receptor comes from a man between 18 and 35 years old with type 1 diabetes. The V gene is TRBV14, the J gene TRBJ2-5, with 12 nucleotides matching TRBD1. CDR3 in amino acids: CASNPPAGQGAGETQYF. The CDR3 nucleotides read TGTGCCAGCAATCCCCCCGCGGGACAGGGGGCCGGAGAGACCCAGTACTTC.